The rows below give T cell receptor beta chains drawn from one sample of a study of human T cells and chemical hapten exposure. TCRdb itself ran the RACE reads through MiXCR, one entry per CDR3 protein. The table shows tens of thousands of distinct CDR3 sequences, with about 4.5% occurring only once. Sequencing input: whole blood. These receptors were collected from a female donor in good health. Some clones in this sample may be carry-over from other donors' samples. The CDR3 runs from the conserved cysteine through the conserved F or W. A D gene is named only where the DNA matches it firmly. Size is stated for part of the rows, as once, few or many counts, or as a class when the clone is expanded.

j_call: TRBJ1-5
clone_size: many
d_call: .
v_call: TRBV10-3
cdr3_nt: TGTGCCATCAGTGACTACATGCGAGGGGGACGGGGTCAGCCCCAGCATTTT
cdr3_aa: CAISDYMRGGRGQPQHF

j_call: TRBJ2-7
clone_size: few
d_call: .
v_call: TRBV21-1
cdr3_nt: TGTGCCAGCAGCCCTCTCACCCCGGGGGAGCAGTACTTC
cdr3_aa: CASSPLTPGEQYF

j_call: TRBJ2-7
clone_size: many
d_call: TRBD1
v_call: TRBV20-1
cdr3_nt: TGCAGTGTTAGGACAGGGGGCGGCAACTACGAGCAGTACTTC
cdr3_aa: CSVRTGGGNYEQYF

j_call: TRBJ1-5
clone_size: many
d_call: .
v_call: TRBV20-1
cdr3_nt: TGCAGTGCGCCGGGGGGAGGCAATAGCAATCAGCCCCAGCATTTT
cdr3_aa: CSAPGGGNSNQPQHF

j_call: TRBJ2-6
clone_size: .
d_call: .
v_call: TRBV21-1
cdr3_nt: TGTGCCAGCAGCACCGCCTGGGGACTAGCGGGTTTCTCTGGGGCCAACGTCCTGACTTTC
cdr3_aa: CASSTAWGLAGFSGANVLTF

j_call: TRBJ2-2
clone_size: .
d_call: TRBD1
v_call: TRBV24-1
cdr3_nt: TGTGCCACCGGTAACAGGGGGCGTCCCGGGGAGCTGTTTTTT
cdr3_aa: CATGNRGRPGELFF

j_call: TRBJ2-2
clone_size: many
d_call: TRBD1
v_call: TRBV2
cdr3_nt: TGTGCCAGCGACAGGGGTACCGGGGAGCTGTTTTTT
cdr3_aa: CASDRGTGELFF

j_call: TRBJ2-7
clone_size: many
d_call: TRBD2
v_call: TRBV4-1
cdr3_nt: TGCGCCAGCAGAAAGCGGGGGGGCGGTGTTTACGAGCAGTACTTC
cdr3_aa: CASRKRGGGVYEQYF

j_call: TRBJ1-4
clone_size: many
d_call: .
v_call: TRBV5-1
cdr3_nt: TGCGCCAGCAGCGTTTACGGCGCAACTAATGAAAAACTGTTTTTT
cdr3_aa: CASSVYGATNEKLFF

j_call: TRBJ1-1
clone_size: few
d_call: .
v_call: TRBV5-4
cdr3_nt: TGTGCCAGCAGCTTGGATTCAGGGGTGGAAACTGAAGCTTTCTTT
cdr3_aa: CASSLDSGVETEAFF

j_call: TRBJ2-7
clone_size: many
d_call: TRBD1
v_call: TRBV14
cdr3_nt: TGTGCCAGCAGCCCTCTCCCGGGACAGGCCCCCTACGAGCAGTACTTC
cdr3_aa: CASSPLPGQAPYEQYF

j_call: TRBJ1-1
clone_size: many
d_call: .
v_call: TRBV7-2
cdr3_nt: TGTGCCAGCAGCCCCCACGTGTGGAGGGTGAACACTGAAGCTTTCTTT
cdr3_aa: CASSPHVWRVNTEAFF

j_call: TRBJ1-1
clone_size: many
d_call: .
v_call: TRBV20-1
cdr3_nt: TGCAGTGCTAGAGCAGGGTGGGGCACTGAAGCTTTCTTT
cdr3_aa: CSARAGWGTEAFF

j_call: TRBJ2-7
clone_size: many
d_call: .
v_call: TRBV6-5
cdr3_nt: TGTGCCAGCACCACCGTAGGGGCCACCTACGAGCAGTACTTC
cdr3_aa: CASTTVGATYEQYF

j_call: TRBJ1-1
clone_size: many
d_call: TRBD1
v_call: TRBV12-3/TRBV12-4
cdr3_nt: TGTGCCAGCAGTTTAGCGCCAGACAGGGGGAGCGCTTTCTTT
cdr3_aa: CASSLAPDRGSAFF

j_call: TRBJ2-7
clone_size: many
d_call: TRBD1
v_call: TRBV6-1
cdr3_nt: TGTGCCAGCCGGGACAGGGGATACGAGCAGTACTTC
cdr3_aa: CASRDRGYEQYF

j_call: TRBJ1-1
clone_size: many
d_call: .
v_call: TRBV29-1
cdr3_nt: TGCAGCGTCAGGAGACAGCAGAACACTGAAGCTTTCTTT
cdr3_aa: CSVRRQQNTEAFF

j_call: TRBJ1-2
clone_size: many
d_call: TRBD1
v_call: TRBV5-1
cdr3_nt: TGCGCCAGCGCCCCGGACAGGGGAAGCTATGGCTACACCTTC
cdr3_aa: CASAPDRGSYGYTF

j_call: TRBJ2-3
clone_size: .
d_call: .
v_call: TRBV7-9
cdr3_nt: TGTGCCAGCAGCTTAGAACAGGGAACAGATACGCAGTATTTT
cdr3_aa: CASSLEQGTDTQYF

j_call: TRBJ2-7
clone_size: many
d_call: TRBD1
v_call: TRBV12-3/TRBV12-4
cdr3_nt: TGTGCCAGCAGGCCGGGACAGGGGCTCGAGCAGTACTTC
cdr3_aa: CASRPGQGLEQYF

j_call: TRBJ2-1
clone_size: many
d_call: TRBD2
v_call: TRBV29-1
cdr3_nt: TGCAGCGTTGAAGCGCCGGGACTAGCGGGGGGGCACAATGAGCAGTTCTTC
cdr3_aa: CSVEAPGLAGGHNEQFF

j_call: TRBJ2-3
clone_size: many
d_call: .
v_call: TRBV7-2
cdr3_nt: TGTGCCAGCAGCTTAGGCCCCAAAACCACTTCAGATACGCAGTATTTT
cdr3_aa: CASSLGPKTTSDTQYF

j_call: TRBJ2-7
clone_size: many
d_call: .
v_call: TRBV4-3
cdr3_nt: TGCGCCAGCAGCCACGACCGAAGACCCCCCTACGAGCAGTACTTC
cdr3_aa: CASSHDRRPPYEQYF

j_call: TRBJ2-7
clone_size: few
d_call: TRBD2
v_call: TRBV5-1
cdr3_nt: TGCGCCAGCAGCCAAGACATGACTAGCGGGGGCGACGAGCAGTACTTC
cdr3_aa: CASSQDMTSGGDEQYF

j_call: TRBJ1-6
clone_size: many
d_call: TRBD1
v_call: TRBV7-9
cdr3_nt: TGTGCCAGCAGCTTAGAGGGGGCGTACGGTTCACCCCTCCACTTT
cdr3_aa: CASSLEGAYGSPLHF

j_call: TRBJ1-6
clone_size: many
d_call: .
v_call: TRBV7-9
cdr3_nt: TGTGCCAGCAGCGGTGGCTATAATTCACCCCTCCACTTT
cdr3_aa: CASSGGYNSPLHF

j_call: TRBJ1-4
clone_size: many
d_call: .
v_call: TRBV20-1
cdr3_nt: TGCAGTGCTGTGACCGGTGAAAAACTGTTTTTT
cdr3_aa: CSAVTGEKLFF

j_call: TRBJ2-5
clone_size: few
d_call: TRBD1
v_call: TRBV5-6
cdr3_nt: TGTGCCAGCAGCCCAGCCGGGACAGGATTCCAAGAGACCCAGTACTTC
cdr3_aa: CASSPAGTGFQETQYF

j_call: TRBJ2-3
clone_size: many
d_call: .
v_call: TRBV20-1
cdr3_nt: TGCAGTGCTAGAGATCGTACCAGGATGGGTAGCACAGATACGCAGTATTTT
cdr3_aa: CSARDRTRMGSTDTQYF

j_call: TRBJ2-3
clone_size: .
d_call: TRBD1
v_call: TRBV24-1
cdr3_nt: TGTGCCACCAGTGATTTACAGGGGGGCACAGATACGCAGTATTTT
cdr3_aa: CATSDLQGGTDTQYF

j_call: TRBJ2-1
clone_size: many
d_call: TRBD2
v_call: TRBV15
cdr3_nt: TGTGCCACCCGAGGTTTTTCGGGAGGCGTGGATGAGCAGTTCTTC
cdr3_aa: CATRGFSGGVDEQFF

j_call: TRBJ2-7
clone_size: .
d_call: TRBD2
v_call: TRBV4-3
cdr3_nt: TGCGCCAGCAGCCAAGGGGGGGGGTACGAGCAGTACTTC
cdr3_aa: CASSQGGGYEQYF

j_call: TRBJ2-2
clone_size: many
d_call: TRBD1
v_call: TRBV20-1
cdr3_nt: TGCAGTGTCCAATACCCCCGACAGGGGTTGACCGGGGAGCTGTTTTTT
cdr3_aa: CSVQYPRQGLTGELFF

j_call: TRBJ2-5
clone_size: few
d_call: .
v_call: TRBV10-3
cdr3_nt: TGTGCCATCAGTGAGTCGCTCACGACTCGGGGGTATGAGACCCAGTACTTC
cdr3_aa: CAISESLTTRGYETQYF

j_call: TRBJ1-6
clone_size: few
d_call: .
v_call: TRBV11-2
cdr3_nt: TGTGCCAGCAGTATGAGACATAATTCACCCCTCCACTTT
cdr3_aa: CASSMRHNSPLHF

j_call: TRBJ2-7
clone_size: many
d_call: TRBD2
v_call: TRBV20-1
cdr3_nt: TGCAGTGCTAGCGTTCCTAGCGGGACCTCCTACGAGCAGTACTTC
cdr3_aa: CSASVPSGTSYEQYF

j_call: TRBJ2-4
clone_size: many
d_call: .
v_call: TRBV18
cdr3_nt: TGTGCCAGTAACCCCAGCTTCAGAGACATTCAGTACTTC
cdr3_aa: CASNPSFRDIQYF

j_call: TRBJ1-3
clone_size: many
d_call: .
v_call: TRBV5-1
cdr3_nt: TGCGCCAGCAGCTTTCAGGGAGGATCTGGAAACACCATATATTTT
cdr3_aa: CASSFQGGSGNTIYF

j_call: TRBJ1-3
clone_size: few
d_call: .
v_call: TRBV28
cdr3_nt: TGTGCCAGCAGTTGGGCAGGAGGGCACTCTGGAAACACCATATATTTT
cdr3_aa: CASSWAGGHSGNTIYF